These T cell receptor beta chains were read from a single sample in a study of response to subunit inactivated influenza vaccine. TCRdb fed the RT-PCR reads into MiXCR, producing one record per CDR3 protein. The table has about 610,000 distinct CDR3 sequences, 12% to 15% seen once. The starting material was PBMCs from blood, obtained 11 to 12 days after vaccination. The origin of the receptors is a man in his fifties who received an inactivated influenza vaccine. The CDR3 runs from the conserved cysteine through the conserved F or W. Each record gives: J gene, V gene, clone size, D gene, CDR3 protein, CDR3 DNA. A D gene is named only where the DNA matches it firmly. The size field is filled for only some rows; it gives once, few, many or a size class.

>TRBJ1-6|TRBV9|NA|NA
CASSVALTEDSPLHF
TGTGCCAGCAGCGTAGCTCTAACGGAGGACTCACCCCTCCACTTT
>TRBJ2-3|TRBV7-2|few|NA
CASSLRAPTDTQYF
TGTGCCAGCAGCTTGCGCGCCCCCACAGATACGCAGTATTTT
>TRBJ2-2|TRBV7-2|NA|NA
CASSFSLAALNTGELFF
TGTGCCAGCAGCTTCTCCTTAGCGGCACTAAACACCGGGGAGCTGTTTTTT
>TRBJ1-6|TRBV12-3/TRBV12-4|few|TRBD1
CASSSHGQGAGSPLHF
TGTGCCAGCAGTTCCCACGGACAGGGGGCGGGTTCACCCCTCCACTTT
>TRBJ2-5|TRBV12-5|few|NA
CASGLGPQETQYF
TGTGCTAGTGGTTTGGGACCCCAGGAGACCCAGTACTTC
>TRBJ2-7|TRBV12-3/TRBV12-4|few|NA
CASSWAGRSYEQYF
TGTGCCAGCAGTTGGGCCGGCCGGTCCTACGAGCAGTACTTC
>TRBJ2-2|TRBV10-3|NA|TRBD1
CAIRIDRGGNGELFF
TGTGCCATCAGAATTGACAGGGGCGGGAACGGGGAGCTGTTTTTT
>TRBJ2-1|TRBV6-1|NA|NA
CASSESGYEQFF
TGTGCCAGCAGTGAGTCAGGCTATGAGCAGTTCTTC
>TRBJ2-5|TRBV12-3/TRBV12-4|many|NA
CASSPGLNQETQYF
TGTGCCAGCAGTCCAGGACTAAACCAAGAGACCCAGTACTTC
>TRBJ1-5|TRBV7-8|NA|NA
CASSQRTFPGQPQHF
TGTGCCAGCAGCCAGCGAACGTTCCCCGGTCAGCCCCAGCATTTT
>TRBJ2-1|TRBV19|NA|TRBD1
CASSMTGQGHNEQFF
TGTGCCAGTAGTATGACGGGACAGGGACACAATGAGCAGTTCTTC
>TRBJ1-6|TRBV7-9|NA|TRBD1
CASSGQASSYNSPLHF
TGTGCCAGCAGCGGACAGGCGAGCTCCTATAATTCACCCCTCCACTTT
>TRBJ1-1|TRBV4-1|few|NA
CASSHRQTEAFF
TGCGCCAGCAGCCACCGACAGACTGAAGCTTTCTTT
>TRBJ2-3|TRBV9|few|TRBD2
CASSVAGGRTDTQYF
TGTGCCAGCAGCGTAGCGGGGGGACGCACAGATACGCAGTATTTT
>TRBJ2-3|TRBV6-5|NA|NA
CASSYSVYVSTDTQYF
TGTGCCAGCAGTTACTCGGTGTACGTCAGCACAGATACGCAGTATTTT
>TRBJ2-2|TRBV6-1|NA|TRBD1
CASQDRASAGELFF
TGTGCCAGCCAGGACAGGGCTTCTGCCGGGGAGCTGTTTTTT
>TRBJ2-7|TRBV11-2|few|NA
CASSLGTVGYEQYF
TGTGCCAGCAGCTTAGGCACAGTGGGCTACGAGCAGTACTTC
>TRBJ2-1|TRBV7-2|NA|TRBD2
CASDKREGNGQFF
TGTGCCAGCGATAAGCGGGAGGGTAACGGACAGTTCTTC
>TRBJ2-2|TRBV12-3/TRBV12-4|NA|TRBD2
CASSGLLAEDTGELFF
TGTGCCAGCAGCGGGCTACTAGCGGAGGATACCGGGGAGCTGTTTTTT
>TRBJ2-7|TRBV5-1|few|NA
CASSLEPSHEQYF
TGCGCCAGCAGCTTGGAGCCGTCCCACGAGCAGTACTTC
>TRBJ1-5|TRBV6-5|NA|NA
CASSYRGSNQPQHF
TGTGCCAGCAGTTACCGAGGTTCCAATCAGCCCCAGCATTTT
>TRBJ1-2|TRBV14|few|NA
CASSPHIYRGSYGYTF
TGTGCCAGCAGCCCCCATATATATAGGGGATCCTATGGCTACACCTTC
>TRBJ2-1|TRBV5-1|NA|NA
CASSPGLVGNEQFF
TGCGCCAGCAGCCCGGGGTTAGTCGGAAATGAGCAGTTCTTC
>TRBJ2-7|TRBV12-3/TRBV12-4|NA|TRBD2
CASSREGEQYF
TGTGCCAGCAGCCGGGAGGGTGAGCAGTACTTC
>TRBJ2-7|TRBV20-1|few|NA
CSAGGRTISYEQYF
TGCAGTGCTGGCGGACGTACCATCTCCTACGAGCAGTACTTC